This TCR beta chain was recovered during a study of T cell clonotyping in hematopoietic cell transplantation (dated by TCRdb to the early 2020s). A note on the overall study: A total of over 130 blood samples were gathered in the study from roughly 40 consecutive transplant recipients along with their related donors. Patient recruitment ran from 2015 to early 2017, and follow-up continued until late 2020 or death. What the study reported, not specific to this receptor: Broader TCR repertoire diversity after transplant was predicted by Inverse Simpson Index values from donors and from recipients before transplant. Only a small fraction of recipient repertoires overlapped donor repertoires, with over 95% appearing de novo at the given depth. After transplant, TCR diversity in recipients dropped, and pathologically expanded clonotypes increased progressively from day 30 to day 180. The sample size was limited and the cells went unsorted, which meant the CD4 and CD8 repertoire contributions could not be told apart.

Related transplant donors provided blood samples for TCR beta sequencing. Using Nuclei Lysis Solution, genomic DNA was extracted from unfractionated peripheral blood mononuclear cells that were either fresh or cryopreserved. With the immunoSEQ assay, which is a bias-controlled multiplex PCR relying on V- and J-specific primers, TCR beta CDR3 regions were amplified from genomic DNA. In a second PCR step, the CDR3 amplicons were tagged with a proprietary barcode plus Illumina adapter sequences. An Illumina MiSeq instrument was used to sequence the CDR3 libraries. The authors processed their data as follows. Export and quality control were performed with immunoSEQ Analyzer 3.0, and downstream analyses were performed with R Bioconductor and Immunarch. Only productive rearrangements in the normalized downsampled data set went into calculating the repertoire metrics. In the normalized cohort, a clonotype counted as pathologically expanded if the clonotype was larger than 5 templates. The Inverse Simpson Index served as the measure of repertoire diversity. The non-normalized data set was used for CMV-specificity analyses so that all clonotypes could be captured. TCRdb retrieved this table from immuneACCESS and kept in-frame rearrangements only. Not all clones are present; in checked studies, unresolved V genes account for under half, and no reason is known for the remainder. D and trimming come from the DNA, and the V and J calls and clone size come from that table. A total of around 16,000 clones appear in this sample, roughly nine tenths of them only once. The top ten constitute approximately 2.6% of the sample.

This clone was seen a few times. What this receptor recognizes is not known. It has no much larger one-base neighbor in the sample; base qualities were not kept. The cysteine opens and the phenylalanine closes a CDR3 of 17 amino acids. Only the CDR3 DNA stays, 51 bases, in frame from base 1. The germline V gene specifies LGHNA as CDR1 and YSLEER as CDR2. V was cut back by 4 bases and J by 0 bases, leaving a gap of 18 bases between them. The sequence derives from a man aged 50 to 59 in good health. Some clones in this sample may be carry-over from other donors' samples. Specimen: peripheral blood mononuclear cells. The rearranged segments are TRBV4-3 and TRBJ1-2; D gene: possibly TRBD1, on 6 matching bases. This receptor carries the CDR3 CASSRQTGSYPNYGYTF. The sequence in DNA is TGCGCCAGCAGCCGCCAAACAGGGAGTTACCCTAACTATGGCTACACCTTC.